This T cell receptor (beta chain) derives from a study of blood T cell repertoires in COVID-19. Sequencing used immunoSEQ multiplex PCR; TCRdb keeps in-frame clones, though not all of them. The repertoire holds approximately 670,000 clones, with 80% to 90% as singletons. Germline assignment: CDR1 LNHDA and CDR2 SQIVND (reference sequence). V dropped 3 bases and J dropped 1; count of bases not matched to a gene: 11. CDR3 length equals 17 residues. The sequence derives from a woman between 18 and 30 years old with acute or convalescent COVID-19. Sequencing was carried out using peripheral blood. The chain uses TRBV19 and TRBJ1-1; 7 nucleotides align to TRBD1. The CDR3 nucleotides are TGTGCCAGTAGTATCTTTACAGGGGTAAGAGAGAACACTGAAGCTTTCTTT. As protein: CASSIFTGVRENTEAFF.